This is a list of T cell receptor beta chains from one sample in a study of metastatic and nonmetastatic thyroid tumors. With MiXCR, TCRdb called clones anew from the PCR reads. Of about 92,000 clones in the sample, under 15% were seen once. The specimen sequenced was blood. These receptor sequences come from a female donor with papillary thyroid cancer or a benign thyroid nodule (not recorded which). Some clones in this sample may be carry-over from other donors' samples. CDR3s include the opening cysteine and the closing phenylalanine or tryptophan. A D gene is named only where the DNA matches it firmly. Clone size is not always given. Where it is, it says once, few, many or a class for expanded clones.

clone_size: many
v_call: TRBV28
d_call: .
j_call: TRBJ2-3
cdr3_nt: TGTGCCAGCAGTCGATCTAGCGGAGGGGGTACGCAGTATTTT
cdr3_aa: CASSRSSGGGTQYF

clone_size: .
v_call: TRBV5-1
d_call: .
j_call: TRBJ2-7
cdr3_nt: TGCGCCAGCAGCTTGCTCTGGACATGGTTTGCCTACGAGCAGTACTTC
cdr3_aa: CASSLLWTWFAYEQYF

clone_size: many
v_call: TRBV11-2
d_call: .
j_call: TRBJ1-6
cdr3_nt: TGTGCCAGCAGTTCTAGCGGCGGGGCTTCACCCCTCCACTTT
cdr3_aa: CASSSSGGASPLHF

clone_size: many
v_call: TRBV20-1
d_call: .
j_call: TRBJ1-2
cdr3_nt: TGCAGTGCTAGAGATAGTCGCGACTTACATGGCTACACCTTC
cdr3_aa: CSARDSRDLHGYTF

clone_size: many
v_call: TRBV6-2/TRBV6-3
d_call: .
j_call: TRBJ1-1
cdr3_nt: TGTGCCAGCACCGGAGCTACAGGGTCGGCTTTCTTT
cdr3_aa: CASTGATGSAFF

clone_size: many
v_call: TRBV28
d_call: .
j_call: TRBJ1-2
cdr3_nt: TGTGCCAGCAGCCAGAACGGGGTAGCTAACTATGGCTACACCTTC
cdr3_aa: CASSQNGVANYGYTF

clone_size: many
v_call: TRBV28
d_call: TRBD1
j_call: TRBJ2-7
cdr3_nt: TGTGCCAGCAGTTCAGGGGGCACATCCTACGAGCAGTACTTC
cdr3_aa: CASSSGGTSYEQYF

clone_size: many
v_call: TRBV18
d_call: .
j_call: TRBJ2-3
cdr3_nt: TGTGCCAGCTCACCGGGCACTGGGGCAGATACGCAGTATTTT
cdr3_aa: CASSPGTGADTQYF

clone_size: many
v_call: TRBV27
d_call: .
j_call: TRBJ1-5
cdr3_nt: TGTGCCAGCCAAGGGCGAAATCAGCCCCAGCATTTT
cdr3_aa: CASQGRNQPQHF

clone_size: .
v_call: TRBV7-3
d_call: TRBD1
j_call: TRBJ1-1
cdr3_nt: TGTGCCAGCAGCTCCACAGGGGGTCGGGAATCTTTCTTT
cdr3_aa: CASSSTGGRESFF

clone_size: many
v_call: TRBV9
d_call: TRBD1
j_call: TRBJ1-4
cdr3_nt: TGTGCCAGCAGCGTAGGGGGGACAGGGTCGAATGAAAAACTGTTTTTT
cdr3_aa: CASSVGGTGSNEKLFF

clone_size: many
v_call: TRBV27
d_call: .
j_call: TRBJ1-1
cdr3_nt: TGTGCCAGCAAAGACGGGACGGCGGACGGAGCTTTCTTT
cdr3_aa: CASKDGTADGAFF

clone_size: many
v_call: TRBV7-9
d_call: TRBD2
j_call: TRBJ2-7
cdr3_nt: TGTGCCAGCAGCTCATCGGGGCTAGCGGGGGGCGAGCAGTACTTC
cdr3_aa: CASSSSGLAGGEQYF

clone_size: many
v_call: TRBV19
d_call: .
j_call: TRBJ2-2
cdr3_nt: TGTGCCAGTAGTATAACCGCAGGGTGGGGAGGCGCGAACACCGGGGAGCTGTTTTTT
cdr3_aa: CASSITAGWGGANTGELFF

clone_size: many
v_call: TRBV20-1
d_call: TRBD1
j_call: TRBJ1-5
cdr3_nt: TGCAGTGCTAGAGAGCTACGGACAGGGGATAGCAATCAGCCCCAGCATTTT
cdr3_aa: CSARELRTGDSNQPQHF

clone_size: many
v_call: TRBV6-2/TRBV6-3
d_call: .
j_call: TRBJ2-3
cdr3_nt: TGTGCCAGCAGTTACACAGACACAGATACGCAGTATTTT
cdr3_aa: CASSYTDTDTQYF

clone_size: many
v_call: TRBV6-1
d_call: .
j_call: TRBJ1-4
cdr3_nt: TGTGCCAGCAGTGAACGTAGGGCGGGAGGTTTATCAACTAATGAAAAACTGTTTTTT
cdr3_aa: CASSERRAGGLSTNEKLFF

clone_size: many
v_call: TRBV19
d_call: TRBD2
j_call: TRBJ2-1
cdr3_nt: TGTGCCAGTAGTATGTCGGGCCTAGCGGTATCCTACAATGAGCAGTTCTTC
cdr3_aa: CASSMSGLAVSYNEQFF

clone_size: .
v_call: TRBV7-8
d_call: .
j_call: TRBJ1-1
cdr3_nt: TGTGCCAGCACCTTCGAGCGGGGGAACACTGAAGCTTTCTTT
cdr3_aa: CASTFERGNTEAFF

clone_size: many
v_call: TRBV7-3
d_call: .
j_call: TRBJ2-3
cdr3_nt: TGTGCCAGCAGCCAGATGGACAGCACAGATACGCAGTATTTT
cdr3_aa: CASSQMDSTDTQYF

clone_size: many
v_call: TRBV24-1
d_call: TRBD2
j_call: TRBJ2-3
cdr3_nt: TGTGCCACCAGTGATCTCGGGACTAGCGGGGGGAGCACAGATACGCAGTATTTT
cdr3_aa: CATSDLGTSGGSTDTQYF

clone_size: many
v_call: TRBV4-2
d_call: TRBD2
j_call: TRBJ2-7
cdr3_nt: TGTGCCAGCAGCCACACTAGCGGGGGGCTCTCCTACGAGCAGTACTTC
cdr3_aa: CASSHTSGGLSYEQYF

clone_size: .
v_call: TRBV6-1
d_call: TRBD1
j_call: TRBJ2-2
cdr3_nt: TGTGCCAGCTGCCGGCGTGGGGGACAGTGGGTACCCTGGGAGCTGTTTTTT
cdr3_aa: CASCRRGGQWVPWELFF

clone_size: many
v_call: TRBV6-2/TRBV6-3
d_call: TRBD1
j_call: TRBJ2-5
cdr3_nt: TGTGCCAGCAATAACCGGGACAGGGTTTTGGAGACCCAGTACTTC
cdr3_aa: CASNNRDRVLETQYF

clone_size: .
v_call: TRBV5-8
d_call: .
j_call: TRBJ2-4
cdr3_nt: TGTGCCAGCAGCTTACGGACAGCGCTCCTAGCCAAAAACATTCAGTACTTC
cdr3_aa: CASSLRTALLAKNIQYF

clone_size: many
v_call: TRBV7-9
d_call: TRBD1
j_call: TRBJ1-3
cdr3_nt: TGTGCCAGCAGCCCCGTTGGGACAGGTCGAAACACCATATATTTT
cdr3_aa: CASSPVGTGRNTIYF

clone_size: many
v_call: TRBV29-1
d_call: .
j_call: TRBJ1-1
cdr3_nt: TGCAGCGTCGTGGCCCGAGGGGGGGTCGGGAACACTGAAGCTTTCTTT
cdr3_aa: CSVVARGGVGNTEAFF

clone_size: few
v_call: TRBV10-3
d_call: .
j_call: TRBJ2-5
cdr3_nt: TGTGCCATCAGTCAGAGCCGTGTGGGCCAAGAGACCCAGTACTTC
cdr3_aa: CAISQSRVGQETQYF

clone_size: many
v_call: TRBV15
d_call: .
j_call: TRBJ1-2
cdr3_nt: TGTGCCACCAGCAGAGTGGTACTCGGAGGCTACACCTTC
cdr3_aa: CATSRVVLGGYTF

clone_size: many
v_call: TRBV7-9
d_call: .
j_call: TRBJ1-3
cdr3_nt: TGTGCCAGCAGCTTAGAGCCGAACACCATATATTTT
cdr3_aa: CASSLEPNTIYF

clone_size: many
v_call: TRBV6-2/TRBV6-3
d_call: .
j_call: TRBJ1-1
cdr3_nt: TGTGCCACCACCGGGACATCAACTGAAGCTTTCTTT
cdr3_aa: CATTGTSTEAFF

clone_size: few
v_call: TRBV2
d_call: .
j_call: TRBJ1-5
cdr3_nt: TGTGCCAGCCGGGAGGGATGGAGCAATCAGCCCCGGCATTTT
cdr3_aa: CASREGWSNQPRHF

clone_size: many
v_call: TRBV24-1
d_call: .
j_call: TRBJ2-2
cdr3_nt: TGTGCCACCAGTGATCTGGGGGCGAACACCGGGGAGCTGTTTTTT
cdr3_aa: CATSDLGANTGELFF

clone_size: many
v_call: TRBV6-2/TRBV6-3
d_call: .
j_call: TRBJ1-5
cdr3_nt: TGTGCCAGCGGAAATACGTGGTTGGAGCCCCAGCATTTT
cdr3_aa: CASGNTWLEPQHF

clone_size: many
v_call: TRBV6-1
d_call: .
j_call: TRBJ1-2
cdr3_nt: TGTGCCAGCAAGGAGGTCGGGAGGTCTGGGCCCGACTATGGCTACACCTTC
cdr3_aa: CASKEVGRSGPDYGYTF

clone_size: many
v_call: TRBV3-1
d_call: .
j_call: TRBJ2-7
cdr3_nt: TGTGCCAGCAGCCAAGATCTGGCACCCGACGAGCAGTACTTC
cdr3_aa: CASSQDLAPDEQYF

clone_size: many
v_call: TRBV3-2
d_call: .
j_call: TRBJ1-3
cdr3_nt: TGTGCCAGCAGCCTTCCAAGCCAACCGGGGCGGCGTCCTGGAAACACCATATATTTT
cdr3_aa: CASSLPSQPGRRPGNTIYF

clone_size: many
v_call: TRBV24-1
d_call: TRBD1
j_call: TRBJ1-1
cdr3_nt: TGTGCCACCCAGATTGGTCAGGGGGCTGACACTGAAGCTTTCTTT
cdr3_aa: CATQIGQGADTEAFF

clone_size: many
v_call: TRBV27
d_call: .
j_call: TRBJ2-7
cdr3_nt: TGTGCCAGCAGTCGGGACCGGACCTACGAGCAGTACTTC
cdr3_aa: CASSRDRTYEQYF

clone_size: many
v_call: TRBV20-1
d_call: TRBD1
j_call: TRBJ1-5
cdr3_nt: TGCAGTGCTAGACCCGGGACAGGGTGGAATCAGCCCCAGCATTTT
cdr3_aa: CSARPGTGWNQPQHF

clone_size: few
v_call: TRBV6-2/TRBV6-3
d_call: .
j_call: TRBJ1-5
cdr3_nt: TGTGCCAGCAGGCGGGGAGGAGTGGGCTCGAGCTATAGCAATCAGCCCCAGCATTTT
cdr3_aa: CASRRGGVGSSYSNQPQHF

clone_size: medium-sized
v_call: TRBV27
d_call: TRBD1
j_call: TRBJ2-3
cdr3_nt: TGTGCCAGCAGTGGGACACATCCAGGGGGTACGCAGTATTTT
cdr3_aa: CASSGTHPGGTQYF

clone_size: .
v_call: TRBV6-1
d_call: .
j_call: TRBJ2-2
cdr3_nt: TGTGCCAGCATGATCAGAGGGGCCTTGAACACCGGGGAGCTCTTTTTT
cdr3_aa: CASMIRGALNTGELFF

clone_size: .
v_call: TRBV27
d_call: .
j_call: TRBJ1-2
cdr3_nt: TGTGCCAGCAGTGTGGCACCGAACTATGGCTACACCTTT
cdr3_aa: CASSVAPNYGYTF

clone_size: many
v_call: TRBV7-2
d_call: TRBD1
j_call: TRBJ1-2
cdr3_nt: TGTGCCAGCAGCTACACGACAGGGGGAAACTATGGCTACACCTTC
cdr3_aa: CASSYTTGGNYGYTF

clone_size: many
v_call: TRBV10-2
d_call: .
j_call: TRBJ1-5
cdr3_nt: TGCGCCAGCAACGGGAGAAGCAATCAGCCCCAGCATTTT
cdr3_aa: CASNGRSNQPQHF

clone_size: .
v_call: TRBV6-1
d_call: TRBD1
j_call: TRBJ1-5
cdr3_nt: TGTGCCATCCTACAGGGGTGGCTCAATCAGCCCCAGCATTTT
cdr3_aa: CAILQGWLNQPQHF

clone_size: .
v_call: TRBV20-1
d_call: .
j_call: TRBJ2-7
cdr3_nt: TGCAGTGCTTACTCGGGGCTTTCCTACGAGCAGTACTTC
cdr3_aa: CSAYSGLSYEQYF

clone_size: many
v_call: TRBV5-1
d_call: .
j_call: TRBJ2-5
cdr3_nt: TGCGCCAGCAGCTTGTTGCGGCAAGAGACCCAGTACTTC
cdr3_aa: CASSLLRQETQYF

clone_size: .
v_call: TRBV28
d_call: .
j_call: TRBJ1-5
cdr3_nt: TGTACCGGCTCGACAGCTAATAGCAATCAGCCCCAGCATTTT
cdr3_aa: CTGSTANSNQPQHF

clone_size: many
v_call: TRBV28
d_call: .
j_call: TRBJ2-7
cdr3_nt: TGTGCCAGCAGTCCGGGACACGAGCAGTACTTC
cdr3_aa: CASSPGHEQYF

clone_size: many
v_call: TRBV28
d_call: .
j_call: TRBJ2-1
cdr3_nt: TGTGCCAGCAGTTTCGCGGCTAGTTTATTCTTC
cdr3_aa: CASSFAASLFF

clone_size: many
v_call: TRBV12-3/TRBV12-4
d_call: .
j_call: TRBJ1-6
cdr3_nt: TGTGCCAGCGCCGGATCGATAGCATCGAGCTCCTATAATTCACCCCTCCACTTT
cdr3_aa: CASAGSIASSSYNSPLHF

clone_size: many
v_call: TRBV19
d_call: .
j_call: TRBJ1-2
cdr3_nt: TGTGCCAGCGCCGGGGCTGCCGGAGCCTCCTATGGCTACACCTTC
cdr3_aa: CASAGAAGASYGYTF

clone_size: many
v_call: TRBV7-9
d_call: .
j_call: TRBJ1-4
cdr3_nt: TGTGCCAGCAGCTTAGCGCTGACGGCAACTAATGAAAAACTGTTTTTT
cdr3_aa: CASSLALTATNEKLFF

clone_size: many
v_call: TRBV25-1
d_call: TRBD1
j_call: TRBJ1-1
cdr3_nt: TGTGCCAGCAGTGAGGTTGGGAGGGACAGCTTTTTTAAAGCTTTCTTT
cdr3_aa: CASSEVGRDSFFKAFF

clone_size: many
v_call: TRBV7-9
d_call: .
j_call: TRBJ2-1
cdr3_nt: TGTGCCAGCAGCTCACCGCGCAATGAGCAGTTCTTC
cdr3_aa: CASSSPRNEQFF

clone_size: many
v_call: TRBV19
d_call: .
j_call: TRBJ2-3
cdr3_nt: TGTGCCAGTAGTGCAGACTTTGGGGATACGCAGTATTTT
cdr3_aa: CASSADFGDTQYF

clone_size: many
v_call: TRBV12-3/TRBV12-4
d_call: .
j_call: TRBJ2-7
cdr3_nt: TGTGCCAGCAGCCTTGGCCCCTCCTACGAGCAGTACTTT
cdr3_aa: CASSLGPSYEQYF

clone_size: many
v_call: TRBV20-1
d_call: TRBD1
j_call: TRBJ1-2
cdr3_nt: TGCAGTGCTAGAGACAAGACAGGGGAAGCTAACTATGGCTACACCTTC
cdr3_aa: CSARDKTGEANYGYTF